This T cell receptor beta chain was identified during a study of blood T cell repertoires in COVID-19. Per the original methods: Amplification from reference gene primers served as the basis for estimated nucleated cell counts. Produced via immunoSEQ multiplex PCR; TCRdb's table is partial and in-frame only. From that table come the V and J calls and clone size; the DNA was used to work out D and trimming. The sample yields more than 85,000 clones, roughly four fifths seen once. This clone has just a few counts. The receptor was derived from a man in his sixties with acute or convalescent COVID-19. Sequencing was carried out using peripheral blood.

CDR3 amino acids: CASSANRVSNTEAFF. As DNA, the CDR3 is TGCGCCAGCAGCGCTAACAGGGTCTCGAACACTGAAGCTTTCTTT. The chain carries TRBV5-1 and TRBJ1-1; D may be TRBD1 (6 bases). The CDR3 totals 15 residues. Trimming removed 4 bases at V and 1 base at J, with 14 bases between. Per the germline V gene, CDR1 is SGHRS and CDR2 is YFSETQ.